Given below is one TCR beta chain in context. Use of 60 Vbeta and 13 Jbeta primers characterized the PCR. The assay was immunoSEQ multiplex PCR, and TCRdb's table has in-frame clones only and misses some. The repertoire holds around 150,000 clones, with roughly four fifths as singletons. V lost 2 bases to trimming and J lost 0 bases, with 11 bases between them. Germline CDR1 SGHAT, CDR2 FQNNGV. This CDR3 comprises 16 residues. The data derive from a study of cytomegalovirus exposure and HLA in healthy donors. The specimen was PBMCs. This chain connects TRBV11-2 to TRBJ1-3, with D possibly matching TRBD1 (5 bases). The receptor comes from a man in his late teens or twenties in good health and CMV-seronegative. This chain's CDR3 is CASSLSGRTSGNTIYF. As DNA, the CDR3 is TGTGCCAGCAGCTTATCAGGGCGGACCTCTGGAAACACCATATATTTT. The complete variable domain, with remaining parts taken from reference TRBV11-2 and TRBJ1-3, reads EAGVAQSPRYKIIEKRQSVAFWCNPISGHATLYWYQQILGQGPKLLIQFQNNGVVDDSQLPKDRFSAERLKGVDSTLKIQPAKLEDSAVYLCASSLSGRTSGNTIYFGEGSWLTVV.